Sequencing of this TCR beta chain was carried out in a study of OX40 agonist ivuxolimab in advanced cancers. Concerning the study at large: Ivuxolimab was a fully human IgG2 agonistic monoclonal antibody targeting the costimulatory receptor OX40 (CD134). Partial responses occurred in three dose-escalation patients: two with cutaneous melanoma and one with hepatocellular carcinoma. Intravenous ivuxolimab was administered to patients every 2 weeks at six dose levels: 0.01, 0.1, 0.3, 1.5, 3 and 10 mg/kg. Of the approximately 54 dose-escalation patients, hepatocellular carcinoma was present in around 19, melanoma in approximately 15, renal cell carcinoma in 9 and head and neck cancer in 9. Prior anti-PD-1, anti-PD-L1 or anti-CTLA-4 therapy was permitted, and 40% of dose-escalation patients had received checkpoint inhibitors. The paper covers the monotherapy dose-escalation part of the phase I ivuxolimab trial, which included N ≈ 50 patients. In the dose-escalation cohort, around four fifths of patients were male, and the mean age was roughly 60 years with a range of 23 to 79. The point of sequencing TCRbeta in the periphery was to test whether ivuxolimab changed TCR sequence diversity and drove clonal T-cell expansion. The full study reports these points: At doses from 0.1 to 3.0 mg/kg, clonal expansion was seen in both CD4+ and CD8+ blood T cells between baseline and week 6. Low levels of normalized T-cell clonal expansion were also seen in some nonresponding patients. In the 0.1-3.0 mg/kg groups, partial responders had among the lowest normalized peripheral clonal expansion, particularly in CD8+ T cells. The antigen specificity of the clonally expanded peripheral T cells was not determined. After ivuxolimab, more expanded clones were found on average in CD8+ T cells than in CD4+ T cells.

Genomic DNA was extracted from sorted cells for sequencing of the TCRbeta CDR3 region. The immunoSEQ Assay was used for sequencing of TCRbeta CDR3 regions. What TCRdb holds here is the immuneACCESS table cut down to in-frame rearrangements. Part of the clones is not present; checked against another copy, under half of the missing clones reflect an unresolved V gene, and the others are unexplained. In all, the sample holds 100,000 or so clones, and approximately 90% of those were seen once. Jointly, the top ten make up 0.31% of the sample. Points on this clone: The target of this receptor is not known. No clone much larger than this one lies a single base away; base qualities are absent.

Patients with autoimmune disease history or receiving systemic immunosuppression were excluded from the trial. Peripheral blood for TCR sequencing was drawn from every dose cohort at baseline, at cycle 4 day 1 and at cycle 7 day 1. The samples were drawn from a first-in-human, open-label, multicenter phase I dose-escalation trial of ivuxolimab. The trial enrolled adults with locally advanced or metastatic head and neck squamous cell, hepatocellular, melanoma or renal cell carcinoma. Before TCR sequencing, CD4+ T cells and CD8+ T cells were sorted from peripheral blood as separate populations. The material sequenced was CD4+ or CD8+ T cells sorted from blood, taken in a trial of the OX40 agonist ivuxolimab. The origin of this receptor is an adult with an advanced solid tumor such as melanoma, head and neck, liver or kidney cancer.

The base sequence is TGTGCCAGCAGTCCAAGGCTACGGACAGGGTTGTACTTC. Translated, this gives CASSPRLRTGLYF. The chain uses TRBV27 and TRBJ2-4, with 8 junctional bases fitting TRBD1. V is pruned by 5 bases and J by 15 bases, leaving 12 bases of the junction without a gene match. Inclusive of the bounding cysteine and phenylalanine, the CDR3 is 13 residues long. The kept DNA is CDR3 alone, 39 bases in frame from the first base. As encoded in the germline V gene (reference sequence), CDR1 is MNHEY while CDR2 is SMNVEV.